This TCR beta chain was captured in a study of blood T cell repertoires in COVID-19. Across the study: Both acute and convalescent COVID-19 samples were obtained from the United States, Italy and Spain. T cells, B-cell-depleted T cells, or PBMCs supplied cDNA or gDNA.

Cohort assignment relied on participant-reported clinical history. Original processing notes: By means of reference gene primer amplification, nucleated cell counts were estimated. The protocol was immunoSEQ multiplex PCR, while the TCRdb copy is restricted to in-frame clones and leaves out a portion. The V and J calls and clone size come from that table; D and trimming were worked out from the DNA. The sample consists of more than 300,000 clones, roughly 90% of them appearing once. The germline CDR1 and CDR2 sequences are PRHDT and FYEKMQ (reference sequence). CDR3 size: 13 residues. Trimming at V came to 5 bases and at J to 5 bases, leaving 4 bases not matched to a gene.

The chain combines TRBV13 with TRBJ1-1, with 8 bases aligning to TRBD1. The clonotype was recovered from a woman between 25 and 40 years old who had been exposed to COVID-19. Sequencing was carried out using PBMCs or T cells enriched from blood (not recorded which). This chain's CDR3 is CASSKYRGTEAFF. The DNA of the CDR3 is TGTGCCAGCAGCAAATACAGGGGGACTGAAGCTTTCTTT. The whole variable domain, remainder taken from reference TRBV13 and TRBJ1-1, is AAGVIQSPRHLIKEKRETATLKCYPIPRHDTVYWYQQGPGQDPQFLISFYEKMQSDKGSIPDRFSAQQFSDYHSELNMSSLELGDSALYFCASSKYRGTEAFFGQGTRLTVV.